This entry lists 9 T cell receptor beta chains sequenced from one sample in a study of blood T cell repertoires in COVID-19. Method: immunoSEQ multiplex PCR; TCRdb's copy keeps in-frame clones and lacks some. The table records hundreds of thousands of clones, roughly nine tenths of them present only once. Sequencing was done on a sample of peripheral blood. These receptors were taken from a middle-aged man with acute or convalescent COVID-19.

This chain links TRBV5-5 with TRBJ2-7, with 8 bases aligning to TRBD1. The CDR3 consists of 14 residues. The germline CDR1 and CDR2 sequences are SGHKS and YYEKEE (reference sequence). Germline trimming cut 3 bases from V and 3 bases from J; bases unmatched to any gene: 5. CDR3 region: CASSSPGQDYEQYF. The CDR3 bases are TGTGCCAGCAGCTCTCCGGGACAGGACTACGAGCAGTACTTC. The complete variable domain, with remaining parts taken from reference TRBV5-5 and TRBJ2-7, reads DAGVTQSPTHLIKTRGQQVTLRCSPISGHKSVSWYQQVLGQGPQFIFQYYEKEERGRGNFPDRFSARQFPNYSSELNVNALLLGDSALYLCASSSPGQDYEQYFGPGTRLTVT.

The chain is built from TRBV7-2 and TRBJ1-1; perhaps TRBD1 as D (5 bases). Germline CDR1 SGHTA, CDR2 FQGNSA. The CDR3 is 15 residues long. Trimming left V 6 bases short and J 4 bases short, with 18 bases between. The CDR3 sequence is CASRLIPLDSTEAFF. In nucleotides, the CDR3 is TGTGCCAGCAGGCTTATCCCGCTTGACAGCACTGAAGCTTTCTTT. The whole variable domain, filled in from reference TRBV7-2 and TRBJ1-1, reads GAGVSQSPSNKVTEKGKDVELRCDPISGHTALYWYRQSLGQGLEFLIYFQGNSAPDKSGLPSDRFSAERTGGSVSTLTIQRTQQEDSAVYLCASRLIPLDSTEAFFGQGTRLTVV.

For the CDR3, the DNA is TGCGCCAGCAGCCAAGAAGGCCGCAGGGCGGTTTCACCCCTCCACTTT. This sequence encodes CASSQEGRRAVSPLHF. The chain uses TRBV4-1 and TRBJ1-6; the D gene is possibly TRBD1 (5 bases). V gave up 0 bases and J gave up 9 bases, with 15 bases separating them. This CDR3 is built from 16 residues. From germline, CDR1 is MGHRA and CDR2 YSYEKL.

CDR3: CASSFLAEETQYF. The CDR3 nucleotides read TGTGCCAGCAGTTTCCTAGCTGAAGAGACCCAGTACTTC. The V call is TRBV28, the J call TRBJ2-5; D possibly corresponds to TRBD2 (5 bases). CDR1 MDHEN and CDR2 SYDVKM come from the germline V gene. Trimming removed 3 bases at V and 3 bases at J, with 8 bases between. The CDR3 totals 13 residues.

This chain connects TRBV4-2 to TRBJ1-2; perhaps TRBD1 as D (6 bases). CDR3 size: 16 residues. The V and J ends lost 1 base and 0 bases respectively, with 12 bases between them. Germline loops: CDR1 LGHNA, CDR2 YNFKEQ. CDR3 loop: CASSQGQANANYGYTF. The CDR3 DNA is TGTGCCAGCAGCCAAGGACAGGCTAACGCTAACTATGGCTACACCTTC.

The chain joins TRBV4-2 to TRBJ1-4; 8 nucleotides line up with TRBD1. This CDR3 comprises 16 residues. V was clipped by 1 base and J by 5 bases; unmatched bases: 6. The germline V gene encodes CDR1 LGHNA and CDR2 YNFKEQ. The CDR3 loop reads CASSQGTGRTNEKLFF. The CDR3 coding sequence is TGTGCCAGCAGCCAAGGGACAGGGAGGACAAATGAAAAACTGTTTTTT.

As DNA, the CDR3 is TGTGCCAGCAGCGAACCCGGGACAGGGCTGGTTGAAGCTTTCTTT. This translates into CASSEPGTGLVEAFF. The V and J genes are TRBV6-6 and TRBJ1-1; 9 bases align to TRBD1. Germline CDR1 reads MNHNY; CDR2 reads SVGAGI (reference sequence). This CDR3 spans 15 amino acids. The V and J ends lost 6 bases and 7 bases, in that order; junction bases with no gene match: 12.

This clone was observed a single time. This chain uses TRBV7-3 with TRBJ2-1; 9 nucleotides match TRBD1. Germline trimming cut 2 bases from V and 4 bases from J; bases unmatched to any gene: 3. The CDR3 is 15 residues long. Germline V gives CDR1 SGHTA, CDR2 FQGTGA. The CDR3: CASSLDGTGYNEQFF. CDR3 DNA sequence: TGTGCCAGCAGCTTAGATGGGACAGGGTACAATGAGCAGTTCTTC.

This clone was seen ten or more times. CDR3: CAWSVDWLSYTF. The CDR3 nucleotides are TGTGCCTGGAGTGTGGACTGGCTATCGTACACCTTC. The chain recombines TRBV30 with TRBJ1-2; D is unclear. Germline V gene lookup returns CDR1 GTSNPN and CDR2 SVGIG (reference sequence). Trimming removed 0 bases at V and 11 bases at J, with 13 bases between. The CDR3 covers 12 residues.